The T cell receptor beta chain under discussion was sequenced for a study of PD-L1 blockade in urothelial cancer. Trimming removed 5 bases at V and 15 bases at J, with 20 bases between. Germline CDR1 reads SGHDN; CDR2 reads FVKESK. This CDR3 has 13 amino acids. Here immunoSEQ multiplex PCR was the method, and the copy in TCRdb shows in-frame clones only, minus some. The sample holds tens of thousands of clones; 82% are singletons and the top ten take around a tenth. In this sample, this clone turned up a few times. V usage is TRBV14 and J usage is TRBJ2-1; possibly TRBD1 for D (5 bases). The sample consisted of PBMCs, taken around atezolizumab (anti-PD-L1) treatment. This TCR came from a man between 65 and 79 years old with urothelial cancer. The CDR3 coding sequence is TGTGCCAGCAGCAAAAACCGTTGGCAGGGATGGTTCTTC. This translates into CASSKNRWQGWFF.